In this sample, the clone carrying this T cell receptor beta chain turned up a few times. Antigen: not known. The record originates from a study of blood T cells in healthy people across ages. CDR1 is SGHTA, CDR2 FQGNSA, per germline. Trimming took 6 bases from V and 3 from J, leaving 11 bases between them. The CDR3 runs 13 residues. Study outcomes and limitations: The percentage of naive T cells correlated strongly with TCR beta diversity. The lack of PBMC sorting stopped any conclusive naive versus antigen-experienced comparison.

The use of a sample-barcoded 5' primer and a J-beta primer mix characterized a second PCR of roughly 7 to 11 cycles. MiXCR, run by TCRdb on the 5' RACE reads, gives a single entry per CDR3 protein. Of 600,000 or so distinct CDR3 sequences listed, under 25% are singletons. Sequencing was carried out using blood. The genes are TRBV7-2 and TRBJ2-5; TRBD1 or TRBD2 may be the D gene (5 bases each). This sequence was found in a man in his 70s in good health. The CDR3 reads CASSRDGKETQYF. The CDR3 DNA reads TGTGCCAGCAGTAGGGACGGGAAAGAGACCCAGTACTTC. The full variable domain, with the rest looked up from reference TRBV7-2 and TRBJ2-5, is GAGVSQSPSNKVTEKGKDVELRCDPISGHTALYWYRQSLGQGLEFLIYFQGNSAPDKSGLPSDRFSAERTGGSVSTLTIQRTQQEDSAVYLCASSRDGKETQYFGPGTRLLVL.